The following is a T cell receptor (beta chain) sequence with its context. Its antigen remains unidentified. No much larger clone is present one base from it, and per-base qualities are unavailable. Sequences SGHAT (CDR1) and FQDESV (CDR2) are obtained from the germline V gene (reference sequence). The germline ends are 12 bases apart after V is trimmed by 5 bases and J by 2 bases. The CDR3 covers 14 residues, taking in both the cysteine and the phenylalanine. Solely the CDR3 DNA is kept, with 42 bases framed from the first base. The CDR3 regions of human TCRbeta chains were subjected to immunosequencing. In the original analysis: TCRs in the repertoires were compared against a reference library of SARS-CoV-2-specific TCRs that had been generated with the MIRA antigen-specificity platform. Breadth was defined as the fraction of unique TCRs that were SARS-CoV-2-associated, and depth was defined as the fraction of total T cells that were SARS-CoV-2-associated. Using the MIRA data, every spike-specific TCR was mapped to the spike region that the TCR reacted to and assigned to either a CD4 or a CD8 class. Log10-transformed breadth and depth values were compared by one-way ANOVA with Sidak's multiple comparisons tests. This is the immuneACCESS table as TCRdb keeps it, with only in-frame sequences that have V and J called. A part of the clones is gone; compared with another copy, unresolved V genes explain less than half, and the rest is unexplained. V, J and clone size were drawn from that table, and D and trimming were deduced from the DNA. This sample comprises just under 90,000 clones, 88% of them detected only once. The leading ten clones occupy 10% of the sample.

This sample was included in a study of T cell responses to AZD1222 COVID-19 vaccine (dated by TCRdb to the early 2020s). Broadly, across the study: TCR sequencing was performed for roughly 240 trial participants, of whom about 200 were given two doses of AZD1222 and some 25 were given two doses of MenACWY control vaccine. Trial participants were enrolled by age into 18-55, 56-69 and 70-plus year subgroups, with about 150, 28 and 57 TCR-sequenced participants respectively. The investigation overall reported the following: The 56-69-year group was small, and its depth increase did not reach significance, likely because of low power. Participants were mostly white British, with more females than males. The authors suggested clonal diversity may have been underestimated. The vaccine-associated CD4 TCRs covered the entire spike protein, and the dominant responses fell in regions 160-218 and 743-854. Conclusions about previously exposed vaccinees were limited because only six AZD1222 recipients were SARS-CoV-2 seropositive at baseline. After two AZD1222 doses, both the breadth and the depth of spike-specific TCRs were significantly higher than at day 0 and than in MenACWY recipients. No day 14 peak-response samples were available, so repertoires were characterized only after the peak T cell response. Reportedly, almost half of the unique spike-specific TCRs recognized epitopes lying outside the regions that are mutated in the B.1.351 and B.1.1.7 variants.

Read against the paper, the sample's time point label means: baseline before first vaccination. The treatment or condition label on this specimen signifies: meningococcal conjugate vaccine given as trial control. The vaccinee samples were drawn from two UK trials, COV001 and COV002, one of which was a single-blind randomized controlled phase 2/3 trial testing AZD1222 (ChAdOx1 nCoV-19) in healthy adults. Trial participant PBMC samples were collected at day 0 and day 28 after the second dose for TCRbeta chain sequencing. The sample consisted of peripheral blood, taken on day 0 of MenACWY control vaccination. Here the chain combines TRBV11-1 and TRBJ2-5; a tentative D call is TRBD1 (6 bases match). This receptor was obtained from an adult in good health. The CDR3 region: CASSPRQVQETQYF. The nucleotide sequence is TGTGCCAGCAGCCCCCGACAGGTACAAGAGACCCAGTACTTC.